This is a list of T cell receptor beta chains from one sample in a study of control samples from healthy donors and cancer patients. The protocol was immunoSEQ multiplex PCR, while the TCRdb copy is restricted to in-frame clones and leaves out a portion. The sample lists 400,000 to 500,000 clones; 75% to 95% were seen once. The sequenced sample was PBMCs. Receptors were obtained from a man aged 40-49 years with head and neck cancer. CDR3s include the opening cysteine and the closing phenylalanine or tryptophan. The order of the fields is J gene, V gene, CDR3 protein.

TRBJ1-2 | TRBV18 | CASSPSGGHGYTF
TRBJ1-3 | TRBV4-2 | CASSPDQGSGNTIYF
TRBJ2-3 | TRBV7-2 | CASSSPPGAGDTQYF
TRBJ2-5 | TRBV6-5 | CASRTAERETQYF
TRBJ1-2 | TRBV9 | CASSPSGLTNYGYTF
TRBJ2-1 | TRBV6-6 | CASSYSRVAGDNEQFF
TRBJ1-1 | TRBV29-1 | CSVYSDRGYTEAFF
TRBJ2-4 | TRBV19 | CASSITGLAKNIQYF
TRBJ2-1 | TRBV27 | CASSFEGAPYNEQFF
TRBJ2-3 | TRBV9 | CASSVSGATDTQYF